The 14 T cell receptor beta chains reported below all come from one sample, sequenced in a study of blood T cell repertoires in COVID-19. Here immunoSEQ multiplex PCR was the method, and the copy in TCRdb shows in-frame clones only, minus some. The sample contains 140,000 to 150,000 clones, under 80% of which appear only once. What was sequenced was peripheral blood. The receptors derive from a man in his sixties with acute or convalescent COVID-19.

This chain connects TRBV5-1 to TRBJ2-1, with D uncertain. CDR1 and CDR2 from the germline V gene are SGHRS and YFSETQ. The CDR3 is 14 amino acids. The V gene lost 4 bases and the J gene lost 7 bases, with 15 bases spanning the gap. The CDR3 coding sequence is TGCGCCAGCAGCCCGAGCTCCATTAGAAATGAGCAGTTCTTC. As protein: CASSPSSIRNEQFF.

This clone occurred a few times. The chain uses TRBV7-8 and TRBJ1-4; unclear D gene. With 5 bases removed from V and 1 base from J, the gap between germline ends came to 8 bases. The CDR3 extends over 14 amino acids. The germline V gene has CDR1 SGHVS and CDR2 FQNEAQ. In nucleotides, the CDR3 is TGTGCCAGCAGCGAACAGCTAACTAATGAAAAACTGTTTTTT. Protein product: CASSEQLTNEKLFF.

This clone was found a few times. This rearrangement joins TRBV10-3 to TRBJ2-1; 8 positions match TRBD1. Per germline, CDR1 ENHRY and CDR2 SYGVKD. Trimming took 6 bases from V and 6 from J; bases not matched to a gene: 10. The CDR3 totals 15 residues. CDR3 nucleotides: TGTGCCATCAGGGGACAGGCAGATGGGTCCAATGAGCAGTTCTTC. This sequence encodes CAIRGQADGSNEQFF.

This clone was observed once. This chain connects TRBV5-6 to TRBJ1-5; 7 positions agree with TRBD1. Trimming removed 4 bases from V and 3 bases from J; junction bases left unmatched: 1. Germline assignment: CDR1 SGHDT and CDR2 YYEEEE. The CDR3 runs 13 residues. For the CDR3, the DNA is TGTGCCAGCAGCGGACAGGCCAATCAGCCCCAGCATTTT. Its protein is CASSGQANQPQHF.

Of note for this clone: One end of the junction is discordant with germline, which a read error may explain. The V call is TRBV7-7, the J call TRBJ2-1, with 11 bases that match TRBD2. The CDR3 is 15 amino acids. In germline, CDR1 is SSHAT, CDR2 FNYEAQ (reference sequence). The CDR3 DNA is TGTGCTAGCAGCCAGACTAGCGGGGCCTACAATGAGCAGTTCTTC. Its protein product is CASSQTSGAYNEQFF.

The chain uses TRBV11-2 and TRBJ2-2; the D is unclear. The CDR3 runs to 14 residues. CDR1 and CDR2 (germline): SGHAT, FQNNGV. With 5 bases removed from V and 6 bases from J, the gap between germline ends came to 13 bases. The CDR3 sequence is CASSQDSSSGELFF. The CDR3 region has the DNA TGTGCCAGCAGCCAAGATAGTAGCTCCGGGGAGCTGTTTTTT.

The chain uses TRBV9 and TRBJ2-3, with D perhaps TRBD2 (6 bases). Germline CDR1 is SGDLS and CDR2 is YYNGEE. This CDR3 spans 15 amino acids. Trimming shortened V by 3 bases and J by 4 bases, and 15 bases separated the two germline ends. CDR3 amino acids: CASSGGTLRSDTQYF. The CDR3 DNA reads as TGTGCCAGCAGCGGCGGGACTCTCAGGTCAGATACGCAGTATTTT.

The chain links TRBV11-2 to TRBJ1-2; D remains unclear. CDR3 length: 16 amino acids. From germline, CDR1 is SGHAT and CDR2 FQNNGV. V lost 2 bases to trimming and J lost 3 bases, with 16 bases between them. CDR3 nucleotides: TGTGCCAGCAGCTTACGGGGTTTACTGGACCACTATGGCTACACCTTC. This gives the protein CASSLRGLLDHYGYTF.

This rearrangement joins TRBV5-1 to TRBJ1-3; 9 nucleotides line up with TRBD1. Per the germline V gene, CDR1 is SGHRS and CDR2 is YFSETQ. The trim removed 4 bases at V and 4 bases at J, leaving 3 bases unmatched. The CDR3 extends over 14 amino acids. The CDR3 is CASSTGTGGNTIYF. The CDR3 nucleotides read TGCGCCAGCAGCACAGGGACAGGGGGAAACACCATATATTTT.

The chain combines TRBV3-1 (or the pseudogene TRBV3-2) with TRBJ2-7; maybe TRBD1 (5 bases). V lost 2 bases and J 11 bases, leaving 16 bases between the germline ends. This CDR3 has 13 amino acids. CDR1 is LGHDT and CDR2 is YNNKEL in the germline V gene (reference sequence). In nucleotides, the CDR3 is TGTGCCAGCAGCCAATCACCGGGTCAAGGGGAGTACTTC. It is translated as CASSQSPGQGEYF.

This clone showed up just a few times. This chain connects TRBV19 to TRBJ1-6, with 10 bases lining up with TRBD1. V lost 5 bases and J lost 11; bases outside the gene matches: 6. The V gene's germline CDR1 is LNHDA and CDR2 SQIVND (reference sequence). This CDR3 is 14 amino acids long. The CDR3 protein is CASSSTGGRTPLHF. The CDR3 DNA reads as TGTGCCAGTAGTTCGACAGGGGGCAGAACACCCCTCCACTTT.

The chain uses TRBV28 and TRBJ1-5, with D perhaps TRBD1 (6 bases). The CDR3 contains 16 residues. V lost 5 bases and J 5 bases, leaving 19 bases between the germline ends. The germline V gene encodes CDR1 MDHEN and CDR2 SYDVKM. The CDR3 protein is CASSPTPNRVDQPQHF. In nucleotides, the CDR3 is TGTGCCAGCAGTCCCACACCCAACAGGGTCGATCAGCCCCAGCATTTT.

This clone was seen more than once but under ten times. J is TRBJ2-7 and V is TRBV14; possibly TRBD1 for D (6 bases). Trimming removed 0 bases at V and 1 base at J, with 7 bases between. This CDR3 spans 14 amino acids. Germline values: CDR1 SGHDN, CDR2 FVKESK. The CDR3 region is CASSQDRGSYEQYF. CDR3 in DNA: TGTGCCAGCAGCCAAGACAGGGGATCCTACGAGCAGTACTTC.

The chain combines TRBV24-1 with TRBJ2-5, with TRBD2 matching over 7 bases. The germline CDR1 and CDR2 sequences are KGHDR and SFDVKD. The ends lost 5 bases at V and 5 bases at J; junction bases unmatched: 7. The CDR3 runs to 14 residues. The CDR3 region has the DNA TGTGCCACCAGTGGAACGGGGCGGGGGGAGACCCAGTACTTC. Translating gives CATSGTGRGETQYF.